The 22 T cell receptor beta chains reported below all come from one sample, sequenced in a study of T-cell memory formation after mild COVID-19. TCRdb processed the 5' RACE reads anew with MiXCR; each CDR3 protein has one entry. The data contain 350,000 to 500,000 distinct CDR3 sequences, about 25% of them singletons. The sequenced sample consisted of PBMCs or a T cell subset sorted from them (not recorded which). All receptors derive from an adult woman who had mild COVID-19 (a few samples of this study predate the infection). Cell type and time point are not known.

J is TRBJ2-3 and V is TRBV7-2, with 13 bases identical to TRBD2. There are 18 residues in the CDR3. J lost 1 base, V lost 0 bases, and 4 bases had no gene match. Germline CDR1 and CDR2: SGHTA and FQGNSA. DNA of the CDR3: TGTGCCAGCAGCTTAGCTGGACTAGCGGGAGCTCGCACAGATACGCAGTATTTT. Translating gives CASSLAGLAGARTDTQYF. Complete variable domain (other parts from reference TRBV7-2 and TRBJ2-3): GAGVSQSPSNKVTEKGKDVELRCDPISGHTALYWYRQSLGQGLEFLIYFQGNSAPDKSGLPSDRFSAERTGGSVSTLTIQRTQQEDSAVYLCASSLAGLAGARTDTQYFGPGTRLTVL.

The rearrangement links TRBV20-1 to TRBJ1-2; D perhaps matches TRBD1 (5 bases). Trimming pared 0 bases from V and 0 bases from J, leaving 14 bases between. The CDR3 contains 16 residues. In germline, CDR1 is DFQATT, CDR2 SNEGSKA (reference sequence). This chain's CDR3 is CSARDPGGGSNYGYTF. CDR3 nucleotides: TGCAGTGCTAGAGATCCCGGGGGGGGTTCTAACTATGGCTACACCTTC.

This clonotype was seen a few times. The CDR3 nucleotides read TGCAGCGTTCCACAGGGACGGATAGAGCAGTTCTTC. As protein: CSVPQGRIEQFF. This rearrangement joins TRBV29-1 to TRBJ2-1; D is perhaps TRBD1 (6 bases). Germline V gene sequence: CDR1 SQVTM, CDR2 ANQGSEA. V was shortened by 5 bases and J by 10 bases, with 15 bases between the two germline ends. The CDR3 totals 12 residues.

The V call is TRBV9, the J call TRBJ1-2; 7 bases align to TRBD1. Germline CDR1 reads SGDLS; CDR2 reads YYNGEE. With V trimmed by 4 bases and J by 9 bases, 9 bases remained unmatched. The length of the CDR3 is 13 residues. In DNA form, the CDR3 reads TGTGCCAGCAGCACCCGACAGGGCCATAGCTACACCTTC. Amino acids: CASSTRQGHSYTF.

The sample holds a few counts of this clonotype. The chain couples TRBV20-1 to TRBJ2-1, with 8 bases lining up with TRBD2. Looked up from germline, CDR1 is DFQATT and CDR2 is SNEGSKA (reference sequence). V gave up 6 bases and J gave up 6 bases; unmatched junction bases: 4. This CDR3 is built from 12 residues. The CDR3: CSALGLGNEQFF. CDR3 sequence (DNA): TGCAGTGCACTGGGACTAGGCAATGAGCAGTTCTTC.

A few counts support this clonotype. This chain connects TRBV4-1 to TRBJ2-1, with D perhaps TRBD2 (6 bases). Germline V CDR1 and CDR2: MGHRA, YSYEKL. The V end lost 0 bases, the J end lost 0 bases, and 12 bases lay between the germline ends. The CDR3 length is 17 residues. CDR3 protein: CASSQESLASSYNEQFF. The CDR3 nucleotides are TGCGCCAGCAGCCAAGAATCTCTAGCGAGCTCCTACAATGAGCAGTTCTTC.

This clonotype was seen more than once but under ten times. The chain carries TRBV29-1 and TRBJ2-6, with D perhaps given as TRBD1 or TRBD2 (5 bases each). CDR1 and CDR2 (germline): SQVTM, ANQGSEA. Trimming took 4 bases from V and 2 from J, leaving 15 bases between them. This CDR3 has 16 amino acids. The CDR3 DNA is TGCAGCGTTGGGGACCCAGACAGCGCTGGGGCCAACGTCCTGACTTTC. The encoded protein is CSVGDPDSAGANVLTF.

The chain combines TRBV5-1 with TRBJ1-1; no firm D call. Trimming took 0 bases from V and 3 from J, leaving 18 bases between them. Looked up from germline, CDR1 is SGHRS and CDR2 is YFSETQ. The CDR3 contains 17 residues. Here the CDR3 DNA reads TGCGCCAGCAGCTTGGATGTGGACCGAGCCAGTCACACTGAAGCTTTCTTT. It specifies CASSLDVDRASHTEAFF.

The chain has TRBV10-3 and TRBJ2-3, with 8 positions matching TRBD1. Germline V CDR1 and CDR2: ENHRY, SYGVKD. This CDR3 comprises 15 residues. V lost 4 bases, J lost 2 bases, and 5 bases stayed unmatched. The DNA for the CDR3 is TGTGCCATCAGTGCGGACAGGGAGGACACAGATACGCAGTATTTT. Its translation is CAISADREDTDTQYF.

The chain joins TRBV7-2 to TRBJ2-1; 7 nucleotides line up with TRBD2. There are 15 residues in the CDR3. Germline CDR1 is SGHTA and CDR2 is FQGNSA. V trimming: 3 bases; J trimming: 2 bases; junction bases outside the gene matches: 4. CDR3 residues: CASSFSGPPYNEQFF. The CDR3 coding sequence is TGTGCCAGCAGCTTTAGCGGGCCTCCCTACAATGAGCAGTTCTTC.

This chain connects TRBV2 to TRBJ2-1; unclear D gene. This CDR3 is built from 15 residues. Between the trimmed V and J ends, which lost 0 bases and 5 bases, there was a span of 11 bases. CDR1 SNHLY and CDR2 FYNNEI come from the germline V gene. The CDR3 spells CASSEAGASHNEQFF. CDR3 sequence (DNA): TGTGCCAGCAGTGAAGCAGGTGCTTCCCACAATGAGCAGTTCTTC.

The gene calls are TRBV5-1 and TRBJ2-7; possibly TRBD1 or TRBD2 for D (5 bases each). The CDR3 has 14 amino acids. Between the trimmed V and J ends, which lost 0 bases and 3 bases, there was a span of 10 bases. The germline V gene encodes CDR1 SGHRS and CDR2 YFSETQ. The DNA for the CDR3 is TGCGCCAGCAGCTTGGGGGACGGTTTCTACGAGCAGTACTTC. Its translation: CASSLGDGFYEQYF.

This chain joins TRBV5-1 and TRBJ2-1; the match to TRBD2 covers 9 bases. The CDR3 is 17 residues long. The germline CDR1 and CDR2 sequences are SGHRS and YFSETQ. V lost 5 bases and J lost 7; bases outside the gene matches: 16. The CDR3 is CASSTARGSGSGNEQFF. The CDR3 DNA follows: TGCGCCAGCAGTACGGCGCGGGGTAGCGGGAGTGGAAATGAGCAGTTCTTC.

With regard to this clonotype: At one boundary the junction diverges from the germline segment, which might be a read error. V usage is TRBV29-1 and J usage is TRBJ2-1; TRBD1 aligns across 10 bases. The germline gives CDR1 SQVTM, CDR2 ANQGSEA. CDR3 size: 14 residues. CDR3 amino acids: CSVEGTGDYNEQFF. CDR3 DNA sequence: TGCAGCGTGGAAGGGACAGGGGACTACAATGAGCAGTTCTTC.

This clonotype has only a few counts. The V gene is TRBV5-1, the J gene TRBJ2-2; D is possibly TRBD1 (5 bases). There are 15 residues in the CDR3. Germline CDR1 reads SGHRS; CDR2 reads YFSETQ. V was trimmed by 0 bases and J by 4 bases, leaving 10 bases between them. CDR3 sequence (DNA): TGCGCCAGCAGCTTGGGGGGCGCCGGCACCGGGGAGCTGTTTTTT. Amino acids: CASSLGGAGTGELFF.

This clonotype was detected only a few times. This chain uses TRBV3-1 with TRBJ1-5; 8 bases fit TRBD1. Germline-derived CDR1 and CDR2 are LGHDT and YNNKEL (reference sequence). The CDR3 spans 15 residues. V lost 1 base, J lost 6 bases, and 5 bases stayed unmatched. In DNA form, the CDR3 reads TGTGCCAGCAGCCAAGGGGACAGGAGGGGTCAGCCCCAGCATTTT. As protein: CASSQGDRRGQPQHF.

The chain carries TRBV4-1 and TRBJ1-2, with D tentatively TRBD1 (5 bases). The V gene lost 6 bases and the J gene lost 0 bases, with 11 bases spanning the gap. Germline CDR1 is MGHRA and CDR2 is YSYEKL. The CDR3 extends over 14 amino acids. The CDR3 loop is CASRGVGSNYGYTF. The DNA for the CDR3 is TGCGCCAGCAGGGGGGTCGGGTCTAACTATGGCTACACCTTC.

DNA of the CDR3: TGTGCCATCTATCAGCCATATCGCCGGACTAACTATGGCTACACCTTC. As protein: CAIYQPYRRTNYGYTF. The chain combines TRBV10-3 with TRBJ1-2; D unclear. The CDR3 is 16 residues long. Germline V gives CDR1 ENHRY, CDR2 SYGVKD. V was shortened by 8 bases and J by 0 bases, with 19 bases between the two germline ends.

The chain employs TRBV20-1 and TRBJ2-1; D is possibly TRBD2 (6 bases). Germline V lookup: CDR1 DFQATT, CDR2 SNEGSKA (reference sequence). The CDR3 is 15 amino acids. V was clipped by 8 bases and J by 3 bases, with 20 bases between them. Here the CDR3 reads CSIRDLGSDYNEQFF. The CDR3 nucleotides read TGCAGTATCCGGGACTTGGGTTCGGACTACAATGAGCAGTTCTTC.

This clonotype has only a few counts. This rearrangement joins TRBV27 to TRBJ1-4; D perhaps matches TRBD1 (5 bases). CDR1 is MNHEY and CDR2 is SMNVEV in the germline V gene (reference sequence). The CDR3 length is 17 residues. With 4 bases removed from V and 2 bases from J, the gap between germline ends came to 17 bases. The CDR3 is CASSSYQRRGTNEKLFF. CDR3 DNA sequence: TGTGCCAGCAGTTCCTACCAACGTCGGGGGACTAATGAAAAACTGTTTTTT.

This clonotype was observed a few times. The chain recombines TRBV6-5 with TRBJ1-6, with D possibly TRBD1 on 6 matching bases. With 6 bases removed from V and 11 bases from J, the gap between germline ends came to 23 bases. The V gene's germline CDR1 is MNHEY and CDR2 SVGAGI. This CDR3 region has 16 residues. The CDR3 DNA is TGTGCCAGCAGCCAGGACAGAGATGGGGCGGGAGCACCCCTCCACTTT. This sequence encodes CASSQDRDGAGAPLHF.

This clonotype appeared a few times. The chain employs TRBV4-2 and TRBJ2-1, with TRBD2 matching over 9 bases. The V and J ends lost 4 bases and 9 bases, in that order; junction bases with no gene match: 7. The CDR3 has 14 amino acids. Looked up from germline, CDR1 is LGHNA and CDR2 is YNFKEQ. The CDR3 coding sequence is TGTGCCAGCAGCCGGGAAGCGGGAGGTCTTGAGCAGTTCTTC. Protein: CASSREAGGLEQFF.